This TCR beta chain was captured in a study of blood T cell repertoires in COVID-19. The data were produced by immunoSEQ multiplex PCR, yet TCRdb's version contains in-frame clones alone and is incomplete. The data hold about 220,000 clones, with over 75% observed a single time. The V end was cut by 6 bases, the J end by 8 bases, with 22 bases between. Germline lookup yields CDR1 MNHEY and CDR2 SVGAGI. This CDR3 has 15 amino acids. The chain couples TRBV6-5 to TRBJ1-2; D call uncertain. The sequencing input was peripheral blood. The receptor was isolated from a woman in her 70s with COVID-19, enrolled during active disease. The CDR3 DNA sequence: TGTGCCAGCAGCGGGTATCCGACTAGGCCGGCCGGCTACACCTTC. Its translation: CASSGYPTRPAGYTF.